This is a list of T cell receptor beta chains from one sample in a study of a mutant IDH1 vaccine in newly diagnosed glioma. Antigens of these TCRs are unknown. Repertoires were generated with immunoSEQ multiplex PCR, while TCRdb's copy carries only in-frame clones and drops some. The data show approximately 80,000 clones, more than 80% seen once. The specimen was PBMCs, collected from a glioma patient whose treatment included an IDH1 peptide vaccine. These receptors were obtained from a middle-aged man with glioma. Both conserved end residues are part of each CDR3.

J | V | CDR3
TRBJ2-7 | TRBV28 | CASTSSYEQYF
TRBJ1-4 | TRBV30 | CAWAGQSTNEKLFF
TRBJ2-5 | TRBV10-3 | CATSAGVPGETQYF
TRBJ1-6 | TRBV6-1 | CASRTRGRGTPLHF
. | TRBV6-5 | CASSYLATTYEQYF
TRBJ2-2 | TRBV29-1 | CSVEKRGAHTGELFF
TRBJ2-1 | TRBV19 | CASSISGTINEQFF
TRBJ2-5 | TRBV2 | CASSEGREGLRETQYF
TRBJ1-2 | TRBV19 | CASSEGQGVAGYTF
TRBJ1-2 | TRBV2 | CASSEEEGTYGYTF
TRBJ2-6 | TRBV7-8 | CASDRGQSSGANVLTF
TRBJ1-1 | TRBV5-5 | CASSLVWHLNTEAFF
TRBJ2-4 | TRBV27 | CASSFDRENIQYF
TRBJ2-7 | TRBV4-3 | CASSQRKGEQYF
TRBJ1-1 | TRBV9 | CASSVVAGLRTEAFF
TRBJ1-5 | TRBV6-1 | CASSEFAGVGQPQHF
TRBJ2-5 | TRBV27 | CASSRRTQETQYF
TRBJ2-1 | TRBV11-1 | CASSADSAGTSRQFF
TRBJ2-1 | TRBV11-2 | CASSRNGLAGGPFF
TRBJ2-1 | TRBV27 | CASSLSNGVAGEQFF
TRBJ1-2 | TRBV6-1 | CAGGQALRGYTF
TRBJ1-2 | TRBV13 | CASSLKVSINYGYTF
TRBJ2-3 | TRBV6-4 | CASSDSSGGSTDTQYF